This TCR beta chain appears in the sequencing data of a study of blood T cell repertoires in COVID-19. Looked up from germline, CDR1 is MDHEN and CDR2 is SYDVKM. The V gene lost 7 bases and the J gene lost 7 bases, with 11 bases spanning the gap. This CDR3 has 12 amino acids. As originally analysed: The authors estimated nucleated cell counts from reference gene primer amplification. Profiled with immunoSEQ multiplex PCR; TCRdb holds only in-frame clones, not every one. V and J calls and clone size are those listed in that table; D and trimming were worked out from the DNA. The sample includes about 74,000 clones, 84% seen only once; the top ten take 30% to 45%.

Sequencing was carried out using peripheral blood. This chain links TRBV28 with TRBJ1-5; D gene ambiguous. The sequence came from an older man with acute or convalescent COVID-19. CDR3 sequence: CASTSASQPQHF. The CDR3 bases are TGTGCCAGCACCTCTGCTAGCCAGCCCCAGCATTTT. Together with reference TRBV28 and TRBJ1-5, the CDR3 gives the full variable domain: DVKVTQSSRYLVKRTGEKVFLECVQDMDHENMFWYRQDPGLGLRLIYFSYDVKMKEKGDIPEGYSVSREKKERFSLILESASTNQTSMYLCASTSASQPQHFGDGTRLSIL.